These T cell receptor beta chains were read from a single sample in a study of shared clonotypes between healthy human individuals. Produced via immunoSEQ multiplex PCR; TCRdb's table is partial and in-frame only. The sample has about 2,500,000 clones, more than 90% seen once. The sequencing input was naive CD4+ T cells sorted from blood. All receptors come from a man between 18 and 29 years old in good health. Each CDR3 is given with its conserved first and last residue. Fields, in order: V gene, J gene, CDR3 protein.

TRBV5-1	TRBJ2-5	CASSRPKEETQYF
TRBV5-4	TRBJ2-3	CASQGPSTDTQYF
TRBV5-1	TRBJ1-4	CASSVGTAATNEKLFF
TRBV7-2	TRBJ1-1	CASTPRRATEAFF
TRBV6-5	TRBJ2-2	CASTQGTTGELFF
TRBV4-2	TRBJ2-2	CASSQVLSNRDAGELFF
TRBV10-1	TRBJ2-1	CASSDGGYPVNEQFF
TRBV18	TRBJ1-5	CASSPPGTGGRQPQHF
TRBV5-1	TRBJ2-5	CASRGTTGETQYF
TRBV6-1	TRBJ2-7	CASKSGGDYEQYF
TRBV15	TRBJ1-6	CATSRAPRGRQSFSSYNSPLHF
TRBV29-1	TRBJ2-7	CSVVGEGAPYEQYF
TRBV10-1	TRBJ2-3	CASSSADTQYF
TRBV19	TRBJ1-6	CASSIGDRGYNSPLHF